Shown below are 18 T cell receptor beta chains from a single sample sequenced in a study of blood T cell repertoires in COVID-19 (dated by TCRdb to the early 2020s). The protocol used for the library was the immunoSEQ multiplex PCR assay. Imported from immuneACCESS, the table was reduced by TCRdb to in-frame sequences with V and J called. These copies leave out some clones; in studies compared against another copy, an unresolved V gene accounts for under half, and the cause of the remainder is not known. Present in this sample are tens of thousands of clones, roughly 86% of which were seen just once. The leading ten clones occupy approximately 4.1% of the sample. Specimen: peripheral blood. These receptors were obtained from an elderly man with active COVID-19.

The V call is TRBV15, the J call TRBJ1-4; D ambiguous. Germline CDR1 reads LNHNV; CDR2 reads YYDKDF (reference sequence). The CDR3 is 17 amino acids. V shed 0 bases and J shed 5 bases, with 16 bases lying between them. CDR3 coding DNA: TGTGCCACCAGCAGAGATTCTCCTCGTGGCAGGAATGAAAAACTGTTTTTT. Protein: CATSRDSPRGRNEKLFF.

This clone was seen only once. The chain combines TRBV6-2 or TRBV6-3 with TRBJ2-1; 10 bases match TRBD1. Germline V gene sequence: CDR1 MNHEY, CDR2 SVGEGT. The V gene end was trimmed by 6 bases and the J gene end by 4 bases; junction bases not matched to a gene: 6. CDR3 length: 15 residues. CDR3 DNA sequence: TGTGCCAGCAGCATGGACAGGGGGTTTTACAATGAGCAGTTCTTC. This sequence encodes CASSMDRGFYNEQFF.

This sequence joins TRBV19 and TRBJ2-1, with 9 bases matching TRBD2. V was pared by 7 bases and J by 0 bases, with 7 bases of the junction left unmatched. From germline, CDR1 is LNHDA and CDR2 SQIVND (reference sequence). This CDR3 has 16 amino acids. This CDR3 is CASTLRLADSYNEQFF. CDR3 DNA sequence: TGTGCCAGTACCCTGCGACTAGCGGACTCCTACAATGAGCAGTTCTTC.

V gene TRBV14 combines with J gene TRBJ1-3; D not certain. Per the germline V gene, CDR1 is SGHDN and CDR2 is FVKESK. Trimming cost V 1 base and J 4 bases, with 17 bases left between them. This CDR3 has 17 residues. The CDR3 nucleotides are TGTGCCAGCAGCCAAGCCGGACTGAACAGTAGGGGAAACACCATATATTTT. Translated, it gives CASSQAGLNSRGNTIYF.

This clone was seen only a few times. The chain joins TRBV28 to TRBJ2-7; D is undetermined. The ends were cut back, 4 bases at V and 7 bases at J, with 8 bases in the middle. The CDR3 consists of 11 residues. The germline gives CDR1 MDHEN, CDR2 SYDVKM. CDR3 nucleotide sequence: TGTGCCAGCAGTTCGACCGGGGAGCAGTACTTC. It is translated as CASSSTGEQYF.

This chain joins TRBV4-3 and TRBJ2-5; 15 bases fit TRBD2. Per germline, CDR1 LGHNA and CDR2 YSLEER. Trimming cost V 5 bases and J 5 bases; bases outside gene matches: 15. The CDR3 extends over 19 amino acids. CDR3 nucleotide sequence: TGCGCCAGCAGCAGCGGGGGTAGGACTAGCGGGAGGGCCGGGGAGACCCAGTACTTC. As protein: CASSSGGRTSGRAGETQYF.

The CDR3 nucleotides read TGTGCCAGCAGTCCGGGACAGGGGCCTCTAGACGAGCAGTACTTC. It yields the protein CASSPGQGPLDEQYF. The chain couples TRBV3-1 (or the pseudogene TRBV3-2) to TRBJ2-7; 10 bases fit TRBD1. Germline V CDR1 and CDR2: LGHDT, YNNKEL (reference sequence). This CDR3 is built from 15 residues. Unmatched junction bases numbered 10, after V lost 6 bases and J lost 5 bases.

The chain joins TRBV15 to TRBJ2-3; TRBD1 matches at 9 bases. This CDR3 region has 14 residues. The V segment lost 5 bases and the J segment 3 bases; nucleotides outside the gene matches: 3. Germline V gives CDR1 LNHNV, CDR2 YYDKDF (reference sequence). The CDR3 reads CATSLGQGTDTQYF. DNA for the CDR3: TGTGCCACCAGCTTAGGACAGGGGACAGATACGCAGTATTTT.

This rearrangement joins TRBV21-1 to TRBJ1-5; the table's D gene call, TRBD1, was not cross checked with the DNA. TRBV21-1 is a pseudogene segment. The CDR3 has 14 amino acids. In DNA form, the CDR3 reads TGTGCCAGCAGGGGACAGAAAAGCAATCAGCCCCAGCATTTT. Translated: CASRGQKSNQPQHF.

CDR3 sequence reads: CASSLEGGSGNTIYF. CDR3 in DNA: TGCGCCAGCAGCTTGGAGGGAGGATCTGGAAACACCATATATTTT. The chain is built from TRBV5-1 and TRBJ1-3; no reliable D call. Germline V gives CDR1 SGHRS, CDR2 YFSETQ. The CDR3 totals 15 residues. V was trimmed by 0 bases and J by 1 base, leaving 8 bases between them. Looking up the rest from reference TRBV5-1 and TRBJ1-3 gives the full variable domain: KAGVTQTPRYLIKTRGQQVTLSCSPISGHRSVSWYQQTPGQGLQFLFEYFSETQRNKGNFPGRFSGRQFSNSRSEMNVSTLELGDSALYLCASSLEGGSGNTIYFGEGSWLTVV.

V usage is TRBV4-2 and J usage is TRBJ2-1; 8 bases are shared with TRBD2. This CDR3 is built from 16 residues. The ends lost 1 base at V and 3 bases at J; junction bases unmatched: 5. The V gene's germline CDR1 is LGHNA and CDR2 YNFKEQ. The CDR3 spells CASSQVGGTSYNEQFF. CDR3 in DNA: TGTGCCAGCAGCCAAGTTGGTGGGACTAGCTACAATGAGCAGTTCTTC.

The chain carries TRBV28 and TRBJ2-3; TRBD1 is a possible D gene (6 bases). Between the trimmed V and J ends, which lost 3 bases and 1 base, there was a span of 14 bases. The CDR3 sequence is 16 residues long. From germline, CDR1 is MDHEN and CDR2 SYDVKM. CDR3 DNA sequence: TGTGCCAGCAGTTTTCGAACAGGGTTTGGCACAGATACGCAGTATTTT. The encoded protein is CASSFRTGFGTDTQYF.

This clone was observed a handful of times. The V and J genes are TRBV7-3 and TRBJ2-7; 10 bases align to TRBD2. CDR1 SGHTA and CDR2 FQGTGA come from the germline V gene. Trimming removed 2 bases from V and 5 bases from J; junction bases left unmatched: 9. This CDR3 region has 16 residues. As DNA, the CDR3 is TGTGCCAGCAGCTTATTCGCTAGCGGGAGTATCAACGAGCAGTACTTC. It yields the protein CASSLFASGSINEQYF. The full variable domain, rest sourced from reference TRBV7-3 and TRBJ2-7, is GAGVSQTPSNKVTEKGKYVELRCDPISGHTALYWYRQSLGQGPEFLIYFQGTGAADDSGLPNDRFFAVRPEGSVSTLKIQRTERGDSAVYLCASSLFASGSINEQYFGPGTRLTVT.

The chain couples TRBV11-2 to TRBJ2-7, with 8 bases identical to TRBD1. V lost 4 bases to trimming and J lost 2 bases; unmatched junction nucleotides: 7. The CDR3 spans 15 residues. Germline assignment: CDR1 SGHAT and CDR2 FQNNGV. CDR3 nucleotide sequence: TGTGCCAGCAGCTCCCCTGACAGGGGAGCCTACGAGCAGTACTTC. Translation gives CASSSPDRGAYEQYF.

There are a few counts of this clone. The rearrangement joins TRBV2 to TRBJ2-5, with a tentative D call TRBD1 (5 bases). CDR1 is SNHLY and CDR2 is FYNNEI in the germline V gene. This CDR3 has 15 residues. With 2 bases removed from V and 5 bases from J, the gap between germline ends came to 15 bases. The CDR3 DNA sequence: TGTGCCAGCAGTGAACAGGGTTGGTATTCCGAGACCCAGTACTTC. Translation: CASSEQGWYSETQYF.

This chain connects TRBV4-3 to TRBJ2-1; 7 bases are a match to TRBD2. Germline lookup yields CDR1 LGHNA and CDR2 YSLEER. The CDR3 extends over 17 amino acids. Trimming cost V 0 bases and J 2 bases; bases outside gene matches: 7. The CDR3 sequence: CASSQEGELAAYNEQFF. In DNA form, the CDR3 reads TGCGCCAGCAGCCAAGAGGGGGAGCTAGCGGCCTACAATGAGCAGTTCTTC.

The rearrangement links TRBV5-1 to TRBJ1-1; no firm D call. The CDR3 consists of 18 residues. The germline CDR1 and CDR2 sequences are SGHRS and YFSETQ. V was pared by 0 bases and J by 1 base, with 19 bases between. CDR3 DNA: TGCGCCAGCAGCTTGGATATAAAACCAAAACCCGGGAACACTGAAGCTTTCTTT. It is translated as CASSLDIKPKPGNTEAFF. Combining the CDR3 with reference TRBV5-1 and TRBJ1-1 gives the whole variable domain KAGVTQTPRYLIKTRGQQVTLSCSPISGHRSVSWYQQTPGQGLQFLFEYFSETQRNKGNFPGRFSGRQFSNSRSEMNVSTLELGDSALYLCASSLDIKPKPGNTEAFFGQGTRLTVV.

The chain has TRBV3-1 (or the pseudogene TRBV3-2) and TRBJ2-2, with 7 bases that match TRBD2. Unmatched junction bases numbered 0, after V lost 0 bases and J lost 5 bases. This CDR3 comprises 14 residues. The germline V gene has CDR1 LGHDT and CDR2 YNNKEL (reference sequence). CDR3 in amino acids: CASSQEGGTGELFF. CDR3 sequence (DNA): TGTGCCAGCAGCCAAGAGGGGGGGACCGGGGAGCTGTTTTTT.